This TCR beta chain was recovered during a study of T cell responses to AZD1222 COVID-19 vaccine. Assay used: immunoSEQ multiplex PCR; TCRdb lists only in-frame clones, some missing. In the table there are 150,000 or so clones, around 90% of which are singletons. The study, taken as a whole, reports: Per reports, nearly half of all spike-specific TCRs target regions that are unmutated in variants.

About this clone itself: The antigen is not known.

This CDR3 contains 15 residues. CDR1 is ENHRY, CDR2 SYGVKD, per germline. Trimming pared 3 bases from V and 0 bases from J, leaving 11 bases between. The chain couples TRBV10-3 to TRBJ1-1, with D possibly matching TRBD1 (5 bases). The sequencing here drew on peripheral blood, taken on day 0 of AZD1222 vaccination. This TCR came from an adult in good health. CDR3 nucleotides: TGTGCCATCAGTGACCCGGGACGGTTGAACACTGAAGCTTTCTTT. It codes for CAISDPGRLNTEAFF.